This is a list of T cell receptor beta chains from one sample in a study of siplizumab effects on memory and regulatory T cells. Sequencing was performed with immunoSEQ multiplex PCR; in TCRdb, only in-frame clones are kept and a portion is missing. The sample has approximately 120,000 clones, about 91% seen once. Sequencing used Tregs sorted from blood. Receptors originate from a human donor in good health. CDR3s leave out the opening cysteine and the closing phenylalanine or tryptophan. Not every row has a clone size; where given, it reads once, few, many or a size class.

v_call: TRBV1; clone_size: .; j_call: TRBJ2-3; cdr3_aa: TSSQDPTSGDSTDTQY
v_call: TRBV19; clone_size: .; j_call: TRBJ2-2; cdr3_aa: ASSTLAGYTGELF
v_call: TRBV7-9; clone_size: .; j_call: TRBJ1-4; cdr3_aa: ASSSSFRNEKLF
v_call: TRBV15; clone_size: .; j_call: TRBJ2-7; cdr3_aa: ATSRGRTATYEQY
v_call: TRBV29-1; clone_size: once; j_call: TRBJ1-2; cdr3_aa: SVEQGEGVYGYT
v_call: TRBV29-1; clone_size: .; j_call: TRBJ2-2; cdr3_aa: SVNVQGNTGELF
v_call: TRBV28; clone_size: .; j_call: TRBJ2-3; cdr3_aa: ASSFGSYLGADTQY
v_call: TRBV10-2; clone_size: .; j_call: TRBJ2-7; cdr3_aa: ASSLGQGAGEQY
v_call: TRBV19; clone_size: .; j_call: TRBJ2-1; cdr3_aa: ASKIKAVLSYNEQF
v_call: TRBV9; clone_size: once; j_call: TRBJ2-5; cdr3_aa: ASSLDRAETQY
v_call: TRBV18; clone_size: .; j_call: TRBJ2-1; cdr3_aa: ASSPQDQSGEQF
v_call: TRBV7-9; clone_size: .; j_call: TRBJ1-3; cdr3_aa: ASSYRDRGASGNTIY
v_call: TRBV15; clone_size: .; j_call: TRBJ2-1; cdr3_aa: ATSRDAGKGNEQF
v_call: TRBV5-1; clone_size: .; j_call: TRBJ2-2; cdr3_aa: ASSLLTGQGNTGELF
v_call: TRBV6-5; clone_size: .; j_call: TRBJ2-7; cdr3_aa: ASKPLGMLYEQY
v_call: TRBV5-6; clone_size: .; j_call: TRBJ2-5; cdr3_aa: ASSLWGRGWTQY
v_call: TRBV5-1; clone_size: .; j_call: TRBJ1-4; cdr3_aa: ASSLSPASNEKLF
v_call: TRBV6-5; clone_size: .; j_call: TRBJ1-2; cdr3_aa: ASTSGNGYT
v_call: TRBV5-1; clone_size: .; j_call: TRBJ2-5; cdr3_aa: ASSLVVLGETQY
v_call: TRBV19; clone_size: .; j_call: TRBJ2-7; cdr3_aa: ASSPWGGQEQY
v_call: TRBV25-1; clone_size: .; j_call: TRBJ2-1; cdr3_aa: ASSELGSSSYNEQF
v_call: TRBV5-1; clone_size: .; j_call: TRBJ2-1; cdr3_aa: ASSLAGGDGGYNEQF
v_call: TRBV18; clone_size: .; j_call: TRBJ2-1; cdr3_aa: ASSLAGEYRNEQF
v_call: TRBV6-6; clone_size: .; j_call: TRBJ1-3; cdr3_aa: ASSYYKGAAGNTIY
v_call: TRBV5-1; clone_size: .; j_call: TRBJ1-4; cdr3_aa: ASSPGDRTNEKLF
v_call: TRBV5-4; clone_size: .; j_call: TRBJ1-2; cdr3_aa: ASSRDEYGYT
v_call: TRBV29-1; clone_size: .; j_call: TRBJ2-3; cdr3_aa: SVGYRVSNIRADTQY
v_call: TRBV6-1; clone_size: .; j_call: TRBJ1-1; cdr3_aa: ASSKNTEAF
v_call: TRBV4-1; clone_size: .; j_call: TRBJ1-2; cdr3_aa: ASSPVRRILYGYT
v_call: TRBV19; clone_size: .; j_call: TRBJ1-5; cdr3_aa: ASRPRGYSNQPQH
v_call: TRBV7-6; clone_size: .; j_call: TRBJ2-2; cdr3_aa: ASSRSAWVWNTGELF
v_call: TRBV6-1; clone_size: .; j_call: TRBJ1-2; cdr3_aa: ASRTNYGYT
v_call: TRBV5-4; clone_size: .; j_call: TRBJ2-7; cdr3_aa: ASSSYRLPEY
v_call: TRBV6-5; clone_size: once; j_call: TRBJ2-2; cdr3_aa: ASSYGLGGTGELF
v_call: TRBV5-8; clone_size: .; j_call: TRBJ1-1; cdr3_aa: ASSLRQFNTEAF
v_call: TRBV27; clone_size: .; j_call: TRBJ2-3; cdr3_aa: ASSTGQGRADTQY
v_call: TRBV5-1; clone_size: .; j_call: TRBJ2-7; cdr3_aa: ASSRTGTGTLEQY
v_call: TRBV5-1; clone_size: .; j_call: TRBJ2-3; cdr3_aa: ASSPDIWADTQY
v_call: TRBV11-2; clone_size: .; j_call: TRBJ1-3; cdr3_aa: ASSLVPGTGNTIY
v_call: TRBV2; clone_size: few; j_call: TRBJ2-7; cdr3_aa: ASSDGSGGYEQY
v_call: TRBV10-2; clone_size: .; j_call: TRBJ2-7; cdr3_aa: ASSGRASGSYEQY
v_call: TRBV5-1; clone_size: .; j_call: TRBJ1-4; cdr3_aa: ASSLEDEKLF
v_call: TRBV6-5; clone_size: .; j_call: TRBJ1-1; cdr3_aa: ASSTAGAGNTEAF
v_call: TRBV4-1; clone_size: once; j_call: TRBJ1-1; cdr3_aa: ASSRYRGQGATEAF
v_call: TRBV29-1; clone_size: .; j_call: TRBJ2-5; cdr3_aa: SLELADQPQETQY
v_call: TRBV10-3; clone_size: .; j_call: TRBJ2-7; cdr3_aa: ATTLRSTDRDEQY
v_call: TRBV7-9; clone_size: .; j_call: TRBJ1-5; cdr3_aa: ASSAGKSTGDDQPQH
v_call: TRBV7-8; clone_size: .; j_call: TRBJ2-7; cdr3_aa: ASSFGQGQSYEQY
v_call: TRBV9; clone_size: .; j_call: TRBJ2-1; cdr3_aa: ASSVTGGPYNEQF
v_call: TRBV6-5; clone_size: .; j_call: TRBJ1-1; cdr3_aa: ASSYGGAGVNTEAF
v_call: TRBV5-1; clone_size: .; j_call: TRBJ2-7; cdr3_aa: ASSPTSGVDYEQY
v_call: TRBV5-1; clone_size: .; j_call: TRBJ1-3; cdr3_aa: ASSGGWDTIY
v_call: TRBV6-6; clone_size: once; j_call: TRBJ2-5; cdr3_aa: ASSYSATSVVETQY
v_call: TRBV7-9; clone_size: .; j_call: TRBJ1-2; cdr3_aa: ASSSYRVGYGYT
v_call: TRBV30; clone_size: once; j_call: TRBJ2-5; cdr3_aa: AWRTPGQGRETQY
v_call: TRBV2; clone_size: .; j_call: TRBJ2-7; cdr3_aa: ASSPLAYEQY
v_call: TRBV13; clone_size: .; j_call: TRBJ2-5; cdr3_aa: ASSLVGVRGTQY
v_call: TRBV29-1; clone_size: .; j_call: TRBJ2-1; cdr3_aa: SEILAGGFYNEQF
v_call: TRBV19; clone_size: .; j_call: TRBJ2-7; cdr3_aa: ASSITPPGQGYEQY
v_call: TRBV5-1; clone_size: .; j_call: TRBJ2-7; cdr3_aa: ASSLGNVHEQY